The 27 T cell receptor beta chains in this list originate from one sample, sequenced in a study of T cell responses to AZD1222 COVID-19 vaccine. Data came from immunoSEQ multiplex PCR; TCRdb stores just in-frame clones and leaves some out. The data hold 100,000 to 150,000 clones, with roughly 88% observed a single time. The source material was peripheral blood, sampled on day 0 of MenACWY control vaccination. Every receptor here comes from an adult in good health.

The chain carries TRBV6-1 and TRBJ2-7; TRBD1 might be the D (5 bases). Germline V gene sequence: CDR1 MNHNS, CDR2 SASEGT. The CDR3 has 14 amino acids. With 2 bases removed from V and 3 bases from J, the gap between germline ends came to 11 bases. The CDR3, as DNA: TGTGCCAGCAGTGAAATCAGGGCGAACTACGAGCAGTACTTC. Its translation: CASSEIRANYEQYF.

The chain carries TRBV7-9 and TRBJ1-5, with 7 bases identical to TRBD1. In germline, CDR1 is SEHNR, CDR2 FQNEAQ (reference sequence). This CDR3 comprises 18 residues. V shed 4 bases and J 0 bases; nucleotides not matched to a gene: 12. CDR3 sequence: CASSSTGPGSYSNQPQHF. The CDR3 DNA sequence: TGTGCCAGCAGCTCGACAGGGCCTGGGTCTTATAGCAATCAGCCCCAGCATTTT.

This rearrangement joins TRBV5-6 to TRBJ2-7; D is undetermined. CDR3 length: 13 amino acids. Germline V gene data show CDR1 as SGHDT and CDR2 as YYEEEE. V was cut by 4 bases and J by 7 bases, with 15 bases left in between. CDR3 sequence: CASSVRVSREQYF. In nucleotides, the CDR3 is TGTGCCAGCAGCGTCCGGGTCTCCCGAGAGCAGTACTTC.

The genes are TRBV28 and TRBJ2-7; D gene ambiguous. The ends were cut back, 5 bases at V and 9 bases at J, with 11 bases in the middle. The germline gives CDR1 MDHEN, CDR2 SYDVKM. This CDR3 comprises 11 residues. The CDR3 spells CASSTMSGQYF. The CDR3 region has the DNA TGTGCCAGCAGTACCATGTCCGGGCAGTACTTC.

This clone has a handful of counts. V usage is TRBV7-6 and J usage is TRBJ2-7; 11 positions agree with TRBD1. The CDR3 is 16 amino acids. V shed 1 base and J 2 bases; nucleotides not matched to a gene: 4. CDR1 SGHVS and CDR2 FNYEAQ come from the germline V gene. The CDR3: CASSLGGTGGAYEQYF. In DNA form, the CDR3 reads TGTGCCAGCAGCTTAGGCGGGACAGGGGGTGCCTACGAGCAGTACTTC.

The chain is built from TRBV18 and TRBJ2-7; unclear D gene. The V gene lost 2 bases and the J gene lost 3 bases, with 8 bases spanning the gap. Per the germline V gene, CDR1 is KGHSH and CDR2 is LQKENI. This CDR3 region has 13 residues. The CDR3 DNA is TGTGCCAGCTCACCATTTGAAAGCTACGAGCAGTACTTC. This encodes CASSPFESYEQYF. The variable domain in full, with the rest retrieved from reference TRBV18 and TRBJ2-7, is NAGVMQNPRHLVRRRGQEARLRCSPMKGHSHVYWYRQLPEEGLKFMVYLQKENIIDESGMPKERFSAEFPKEGPSILRIQQVVRGDSAAYFCASSPFESYEQYFGPGTRLTVT.

With respect to this clone: The junction does not match germline at one end; this may be a read error. The chain has TRBV5-6 and TRBJ2-7; tentatively, D is TRBD1 or TRBD2 (5 bases each). The germline gives CDR1 SGHDT, CDR2 YYEEEE. The CDR3 runs to 12 residues. CDR3 sequence reads: CASSLGGYVQYF. The CDR3 DNA follows: TGTGCCAGCAGCTTGGGGGGGTACGTGCAGTACTTC. The variable domain in full, completed from reference TRBV5-6 and TRBJ2-7, reads DAGVTQSPTHLIKTRGQQVTLRCSPKSGHDTVSWYQQALGQGPQFIFQYYEEEERQRGNFPDRFSGHQFPNYSSELNVNALLLGDSALYLCASSLGGYVQYFGPGTRLTVT.

J is TRBJ1-4 and V is TRBV7-3; D is unresolved. Germline values: CDR1 SGHTA, CDR2 FQGTGA. This CDR3 comprises 16 residues. V was clipped by 5 bases and J by 0 bases, with 13 bases between them. The CDR3 coding sequence is TGTGCCAGCAGCCCCCCCGACTTTGCAACTAATGAAAAACTGTTTTTT. This sequence encodes CASSPPDFATNEKLFF.

This clone appeared a single time. This chain uses TRBV7-2 with TRBJ1-6; no clear D. Germline assignment: CDR1 SGHTA and CDR2 FQGNSA. Trimming stripped 4 bases from V and 6 bases from J, with 13 bases between. The CDR3 runs to 15 residues. The CDR3 reads CASSSPLGVNSPLHF. CDR3 DNA sequence: TGTGCCAGCAGCTCTCCTCTGGGTGTTAATTCACCCCTCCACTTT.

This clone occurred once. The chain employs TRBV28 and TRBJ1-5; no reliable D call. V was pared by 3 bases and J by 2 bases, with 11 bases between. Germline V lookup: CDR1 MDHEN, CDR2 SYDVKM. The CDR3 totals 15 residues. CDR3 protein: CASSFSLGGNQPQHF. CDR3 coding DNA: TGTGCCAGCAGTTTTTCCCTTGGCGGCAATCAGCCCCAGCATTTT.

The chain has TRBV5-1 and TRBJ1-4; 8 bases fit TRBD1. With 3 bases clipped from V and 7 bases from J, the junction kept 8 bases outside the gene matches. CDR3 length: 15 residues. Germline CDR1 and CDR2: SGHRS and YFSETQ. This chain's CDR3 is CASSSAQGAGEKLFF. The CDR3 DNA reads TGCGCCAGCAGCTCGGCCCAGGGGGCTGGTGAAAAACTGTTTTTT.

This rearrangement joins TRBV19 to TRBJ1-5; 7 nucleotides align to TRBD1. CDR3 length equals 16 residues. V gave up 5 bases and J gave up 4 bases; unmatched junction bases: 11. Germline CDR1 and CDR2: LNHDA and SQIVND (reference sequence). DNA of the CDR3: TGTGCCAGTAGTTACGTCCCGGGACAGCAAAATCAGCCCCAGCATTTT. Amino acid sequence: CASSYVPGQQNQPQHF. The variable domain in full, with the rest retrieved from reference TRBV19 and TRBJ1-5, is DGGITQSPKYLFRKEGQNVTLSCEQNLNHDAMYWYRQDPGQGLRLIYYSQIVNDFQKGDIAEGYSVSREKKESFPLTVTSAQKNPTAFYLCASSYVPGQQNQPQHFGDGTRLSIL.

This clone came up once. The J gene is TRBJ2-7, the V gene TRBV5-1; 7 bases match TRBD2. The CDR3 has 15 residues. CDR1 and CDR2 (germline): SGHRS, YFSETQ. The junction had 13 bases not matched to a gene; V was cut back by 4 bases and J by 6 bases. The CDR3 is CASSPQAGVKGEQYF. The CDR3 nucleotides are TGCGCCAGCAGCCCCCAGGCGGGAGTGAAGGGCGAGCAGTACTTC.

The rearrangement joins TRBV19 to TRBJ2-2; TRBD2 matches at 7 bases. Trimming cost V 6 bases and J 11 bases; bases outside gene matches: 15. This CDR3 region has 15 residues. CDR1 LNHDA and CDR2 SQIVND come from the germline V gene (reference sequence). The CDR3 DNA follows: TGTGCCAGTAGCCCGTCTTCCCCGGGAGGTGGCGAGCTGTTTTTT. Protein product: CASSPSSPGGGELFF.

The chain has TRBV6-5 and TRBJ2-7, with D possibly being TRBD1 or TRBD2 (5 bases each). Germline V gene lookup returns CDR1 MNHEY and CDR2 SVGAGI. V lost 2 bases and J lost 1, with 15 bases in between. The CDR3 loop spans 16 amino acids. The CDR3 sequence: CASSYARGGRSYEQYF. CDR3 sequence (DNA): TGTGCCAGCAGTTACGCCCGGGGCGGCAGATCCTACGAGCAGTACTTC.

This clone occurred once. V and J are TRBV7-3 and TRBJ1-1, with D unclear. Trimming removed 3 bases at V and 11 bases at J, with 4 bases between. CDR1 and CDR2 from the germline V gene are SGHTA and FQGTGA. The CDR3 runs 9 residues. The CDR3 bases are TGTGCCAGCAGCTTCGGGGCTTTCTTT. It codes for CASSFGAFF.

This clone was picked up a small number of times. The V gene is TRBV28, the J gene TRBJ1-2; D ambiguous. The CDR3 has 13 residues. Germline values: CDR1 MDHEN, CDR2 SYDVKM. Trimming took off 3 bases at V and 8 bases at J, with 13 bases between the two ends. The CDR3: CASSFEGFRGYTF. The CDR3 nucleotides are TGTGCCAGCAGTTTCGAGGGTTTTAGAGGCTACACCTTC.

In DNA, the CDR3 is TGTGCCAGCAGCCAAGAAAATAGCGGGAGCTCCTACGAGCAGTACTTC. It is translated as CASSQENSGSSYEQYF. V gene TRBV4-2 combines with J gene TRBJ2-7; TRBD2 aligns across 9 bases. V was clipped by 0 bases and J by 0 bases; unmatched bases: 3. CDR3 size: 16 residues. Germline V gives CDR1 LGHNA, CDR2 YNFKEQ.

This clone has more than one count but fewer than ten. CDR3 region: CASSQAQGSGANVLTF. The CDR3 nucleotides read TGTGCCAGCAGCCAAGCCCAGGGATCTGGGGCCAACGTCCTGACTTTC. The chain carries TRBV4-2 and TRBJ2-6, with a possible D match to TRBD1 (5 bases). Germline-derived CDR1 and CDR2 are LGHNA and YNFKEQ. This CDR3 is 16 amino acids long. Trimming stripped 1 base from V and 1 base from J, with 8 bases between.

This chain connects TRBV19 to TRBJ2-7; possible D gene TRBD2, 5 bases. This CDR3 has 13 residues. Per germline, CDR1 LNHDA and CDR2 SQIVND (reference sequence). V lost 3 bases to trimming and J lost 2 bases, with 8 bases between them. The CDR3 loop is CASSISGTYEQYF. The CDR3 nucleotides are TGTGCCAGTAGTATCAGCGGAACCTACGAGCAGTACTTC.

The CDR3 here is CASSSQRNYGYTF. The DNA of the CDR3 is TGTGCCAGCAGTTCGCAGAGGAACTATGGCTACACCTTC. This chain joins TRBV27 and TRBJ1-2; no firm D call. V gave up 4 bases and J gave up 2 bases, with 8 bases separating them. CDR1 is MNHEY and CDR2 is SMNVEV in the germline V gene (reference sequence). The CDR3 is 13 amino acids.

The chain joins TRBV30 to TRBJ1-5; weak D call: TRBD1 (6 bases). The ends were cut back, 0 bases at V and 0 bases at J, with 9 bases in the middle. Germline CDR1 GTSNPN, CDR2 SVGIG (reference sequence). The CDR3 consists of 15 residues. The CDR3 coding sequence is TGTGCCTGGAGTGTACACAGGGCTAGCAATCAGCCCCAGCATTTT. As protein: CAWSVHRASNQPQHF.

This chain connects TRBV30 to TRBJ1-4, with D perhaps matching TRBD1 (5 bases). Trimming shortened V by 5 bases and J by 3 bases, and 13 bases separated the two germline ends. The germline CDR1 and CDR2 sequences are GTSNPN and SVGIG (reference sequence). This CDR3 contains 14 residues. The CDR3 reads CAWGRGRPNEKLFF. The CDR3 nucleotides read TGTGCCTGGGGTCGGGGGAGACCTAATGAAAAACTGTTTTTT.

This chain connects TRBV7-3 to TRBJ1-1; weak D call: TRBD1 (6 bases). In germline, CDR1 is SGHTA, CDR2 FQGTGA. The CDR3 extends over 14 amino acids. V lost 5 bases and J 10 bases, leaving 20 bases between the germline ends. CDR3 nucleotide sequence: TGTGCCAGCAGCCTATCATCCGTTCCGGGGGCAGCTTTCTTT. Protein product: CASSLSSVPGAAFF.

The chain links TRBV9 to TRBJ1-4; perhaps TRBD1 as D (5 bases). CDR1 and CDR2 from the germline V gene are SGDLS and YYNGEE. The V and J ends lost 2 bases and 8 bases respectively, with 13 bases between them. The CDR3 is made up of 14 amino acids. The CDR3: CASSVSGRREKLFF. CDR3 coding DNA: TGTGCCAGCAGCGTCTCGGGACGGAGGGAAAAACTGTTTTTT.

The CDR3 loop reads CASRWGGVDQPQHF. In nucleotides, the CDR3 is TGTGCCTCCAGGTGGGGCGGTGTCGACCAGCCCCAGCATTTT. The V gene is TRBV2, the J gene TRBJ1-5; possible D gene TRBD1, 5 bases. The germline V gene has CDR1 SNHLY and CDR2 FYNNEI. This CDR3 contains 14 residues. V lost 11 bases and J 7 bases, leaving 21 bases between the germline ends.

The rearrangement links TRBV28 to TRBJ1-5, with TRBD1 identical over 8 bases. Looked up from germline, CDR1 is MDHEN and CDR2 is SYDVKM. The CDR3 has 17 residues. J gave up 5 bases and V 0 bases, and 9 bases lay outside the gene matches. Here the CDR3 DNA reads TGTGCCAGCAGTTTATGGGCAGGGACAGGTAACGATCAGCCCCAGCATTTT. Translating it yields CASSLWAGTGNDQPQHF.